This is a list of T cell receptor beta chains from one sample in a study of shared clonotypes between healthy human individuals. Repertoires were generated with immunoSEQ multiplex PCR, while TCRdb's copy carries only in-frame clones and drops some. The sample has about 380,000 clones, 95% to 97% seen once. The sequenced sample consisted of memory CD8+ T cells sorted from blood. Receptors were obtained from a man aged 25 to 40 in good health. Each CDR3 is given without its conserved first and last residue. Each record gives: V gene, J gene, CDR3 length, D gene, CDR3 protein. D genes are given only for firm matches.

>TRBV7-9|TRBJ2-2|12|.
ASSILDWAGELF
>TRBV11-2|TRBJ2-3|11|.
ASSLYNTDTQY
>TRBV11-2|TRBJ2-7|11|.
ASSFEGDYEQY
>TRBV20-1|TRBJ1-2|9|.
SAGTVYGYT
>TRBV10-2|TRBJ2-7|10|.
ASSDPGYEQY
>TRBV7-9|TRBJ1-4|13|TRBD1
ATELTGTGSEKLF
>TRBV19|TRBJ2-7|12|TRBD1
ASSIGQGAYEQY
>TRBV7-3|TRBJ2-1|12|TRBD2
ASPGTSGHNEQF
>TRBV9|TRBJ2-3|13|TRBD2
ASSFGLAGGGTQY
>TRBV7-9|TRBJ1-2|10|TRBD1
ASSYDRVGYT
>TRBV28|TRBJ1-3|11|TRBD1
ASSFRGRNTIY
>TRBV5-4|TRBJ2-5|13|.
ASSLGGHAKETQY
>TRBV18|TRBJ2-3|15|.
ASSQLPKGTFTDTQY
>TRBV7-5|TRBJ2-3|12|.
ASPSGGSTDTQY
>TRBV6-5|TRBJ2-6|14|.
ASSYGGNSGANVLT
>TRBV5-6|TRBJ2-2|13|.
ASSLALKGIGELF
>TRBV5-6|TRBJ2-3|11|.
ASSRGGGDTQY
>TRBV28|TRBJ2-7|13|TRBD2
ASSAGLVLIYEQY
>TRBV2|TRBJ2-1|11|.
ASSELGDNEQF
>TRBV28|TRBJ2-4|15|.
ASRAPGTRLAKNIQY
>TRBV6-1|TRBJ2-7|10|.
ASSESDLGGY
>TRBV7-6|TRBJ2-5|11|TRBD2
ASSGLAGETQY
>TRBV28|TRBJ2-7|10|TRBD1
ASSSDRYEQY
>TRBV5-1|TRBJ2-5|11|.
ASSFSGGETQY
>TRBV12-1|TRBJ2-5|13|.
ASSFYASGQETQY
>TRBV19|TRBJ1-2|12|TRBD1
ASSLPNRGYGYT
>TRBV30|TRBJ1-1|10|.
AWRRSNTEAF
>TRBV20-1|TRBJ1-5|9|.
SASDNQPQH
>TRBV30|TRBJ2-7|12|TRBD2
AWSRGTRYYEQY
>TRBV27|TRBJ2-5|17|TRBD2
ASSPPWTSGRAPLETQY
>TRBV30|TRBJ1-4|11|TRBD1
ASQGATNEKLF
>TRBV5-1|TRBJ2-7|12|.
ASSLDRSSYEQY
>TRBV2|TRBJ1-5|12|TRBD1
ASSRGQGNQPQH
>TRBV9|TRBJ2-1|13|.
ASSVDGKGYNEQF